A selection of T cell receptor beta chains follows, all from one sample in a study of blood T cell repertoires in COVID-19. Profiling relied on immunoSEQ multiplex PCR, and the TCRdb table lists in-frame clones only, not all of them. The sample holds about 440,000 clones, 80% to 95% seen once. Sequenced material: PBMCs or T cells enriched from blood (not recorded which). Every receptor here comes from a man younger than 35 who had recovered from COVID-19. The CDR3 runs from the conserved cysteine through the conserved F or W. Fields, in order: CDR3 protein, clone size, V gene. A clone size is listed for some rows: how often the clone was seen (once, few, many), or a class if it is expanded.

CDR3: CATSGTTEHGYTF; size: NA; V: TRBV24-1
CDR3: CASSRWTVNSPLHF; size: NA; V: TRBV3-1/TRBV3-2
CDR3: CASSPSVGNQPQHF; size: NA; V: TRBV18
CDR3: CASSRTLQRNTEAFF; size: NA; V: TRBV9
CDR3: CASKRTAYNEQFF; size: NA; V: TRBV14
CDR3: CASRVGGSYGYTF; size: NA; V: TRBV5-4
CDR3: CSASDGGREAFF; size: NA; V: TRBV20-1
CDR3: CASSTGTSNSPLHF; size: NA; V: TRBV19
CDR3: CSAEGQGNTEAFF; size: once; V: TRBV29-1
CDR3: CAISGEGARQPQHF; size: NA; V: TRBV10-3
CDR3: CASSLGARRGSNEQFF; size: NA; V: TRBV11-3
CDR3: CASSVGGPQETQYF; size: NA; V: TRBV19
CDR3: CASSGQIGNTIYF; size: NA; V: TRBV2
CDR3: CATSTTSGQGGREKLFF; size: NA; V: TRBV15
CDR3: CASSSASGGPYEQYF; size: NA; V: TRBV5-6
CDR3: CASSLEVAGRETQYF; size: NA; V: TRBV5-1
CDR3: CASHEQGSGANVLTF; size: few; V: TRBV2
CDR3: CASSVGQAVNEQYF; size: NA; V: TRBV5-5
CDR3: CASRRDFDYEQYF; size: once; V: TRBV2
CDR3: CASGITGDDYNSPLHF; size: NA; V: TRBV12-5
CDR3: CASSAQELNTEAFF; size: NA; V: TRBV5-1
CDR3: CSVGRGATNEKLFF; size: NA; V: TRBV29-1
CDR3: CASSPPGQGYNSPLHF; size: once; V: TRBV28